This T cell receptor (beta chain) is from a study of regulatory T cells in long-lasting Graves disease. Study-wide points: In persistent patients, shared public clonotypes (under 3,000) outnumbered those in new patients (about 890). Persistent cases favored TRBV28, TRBJ1-2 and TRBJ2-5.

The sample holds a few counts of this clonotype. Antigen specificity is unknown. Sample time point: persistent/refractory GD, antithyroid drugs over 5 years with positive TRAb. The TCR library was made from RNA extracted from PBMCs. Staff drew about 8.2 milliliters of peripheral blood into EDTA tubes. Through Arm-PCR of CDR3 regions and iRepertoire HTBI primers, TCR beta libraries were built. TCRdb reprocessed the multiplex PCR reads with MiXCR, giving one entry per CDR3 protein. The sample contains roughly 700,000 distinct CDR3 sequences, about 30% of which appear only once. CDR3 length: 16 residues. V dropped 4 bases and J dropped 5; count of bases not matched to a gene: 10. From germline, CDR1 is LGHDT and CDR2 YNNKEL (reference sequence).

The chain has TRBV3-1 and TRBJ2-2, with 7 nucleotides matching TRBD1. The sequence derives from a female donor with Graves disease. The sequenced sample was peripheral blood mononuclear cells (PBMCs), obtained when the disease was refractory, from a patient treated with antithyroid drugs. CDR3 nucleotide sequence: TGTGCCAGCAGCCTAGGGACAGCTTCCCATACCGGGGAGCTGTTTTTT. Its protein is CASSLGTASHTGELFF.